Below are 26 T cell receptor beta chains sequenced from a single sample in a study of CD8+CD57+ T cells in acquired aplastic anemia. The sequenced patients had an expansion of CD8+CD57+ cells seen by flow cytometry. TCR beta VDJ and CDR3 profiling used genomic DNA as template. Via MiXCR, TCRdb re-called the reads, giving one row per CDR3 protein. The sample carries 200,000 to 250,000 distinct CDR3 sequences, 45% to 50% recorded once. Sequencing was performed on sorted CD4+, CD8+, or CD8+CD57+ T cells (not recorded which) from PBMCs. The origin of the receptors is a human donor with aplastic anemia.

A few counts support this clonotype. V and J are TRBV29-1 and TRBJ2-7; unclear D gene. Deletions cut 3 bases from V and 4 bases from J, with 13 bases between. Germline lookup yields CDR1 SQVTM and CDR2 ANQGSEA. This CDR3 contains 13 residues. The CDR3: CSVEAAAIYEQYF. CDR3 coding DNA: TGCAGCGTTGAGGCGGCAGCCATATACGAGCAGTACTTC.

The gene calls are TRBV7-9 and TRBJ1-3, with D unclear. The CDR3 length is 13 residues. Germline CDR1 reads SEHNR; CDR2 reads FQNEAQ (reference sequence). V was shortened by 4 bases and J by 10 bases, with 14 bases between the two germline ends. The CDR3, as DNA: TGTGCCAGCAGCTCGACTAGCGGGAGGACCATATATTTT. It specifies CASSSTSGRTIYF.

The chain combines TRBV24-1 with TRBJ1-6; D unresolved. Germline assignment: CDR1 KGHDR and CDR2 SFDVKD. Trimming stripped 6 bases from V and 6 bases from J, with 8 bases between. CDR3 length: 13 amino acids. The chain's CDR3 is CATSTGSNSPLHF. The CDR3, as DNA: TGTGCCACCAGTACGGGGAGTAATTCACCCCTCCACTTT.

Turning to this clonotype: A read error may produce the germline difference seen at one junction end. CDR3: CAISEGRQAPLHF. CDR3 in DNA: TGTGCCATCAGTGAGGGCAGGCAAGCACCCCTCCACTTT. The genes are TRBV6-6 and TRBJ1-6; D remains unclear. The CDR3 spans 13 residues. CDR1 MNHNY and CDR2 SVGAGI come from the germline V gene (reference sequence).

Details on this clonotype: This likely comes from a read error, as the CDR3 has no conserved phenylalanine or tryptophan at its end. The chain joins TRBV4-1 to TRBJ1-1; the D is unclear. This CDR3 is built from 15 residues. Germline V gives CDR1 MGHRA, CDR2 YSYEKL. With 2 bases removed from V and 5 bases from J, the gap between germline ends came to 15 bases. For the CDR3, the DNA is TGCGCCAGCAGCCAAATCGACATTCCCCGGACTGAAGCTTTCCTT. Translation: CASSQIDIPRTEAFL.

This clonotype was counted many times. The chain combines TRBV9 with TRBJ2-1; possible D gene TRBD1, 6 bases. With 7 bases removed from V and 4 bases from J, the gap between germline ends came to 21 bases. The CDR3 has 16 amino acids. Germline-derived CDR1 and CDR2 are SGDLS and YYNGEE. CDR3 in amino acids: CASADPGHGGYNEQFF. CDR3 in DNA: TGTGCCAGCGCTGATCCGGGACACGGAGGTTACAATGAGCAGTTCTTC.

Remarks on this clonotype: The junction does not match germline at one end; this may be a read error. The rearrangement uses TRBV7-7 and TRBJ2-7; no clear D gene. Germline V CDR1 and CDR2: SSHAT, FNYEAQ (reference sequence). CDR3 length: 13 amino acids. The CDR3 DNA follows: TGTGCTAGCAGCTTAACGGACCGGAACGAGCAGTACTTC. Translating it yields CASSLTDRNEQYF.

This chain joins TRBV9 and TRBJ2-3; 8 bases align to TRBD2. Germline CDR1 SGDLS, CDR2 YYNGEE. The length of the CDR3 is 20 residues. With 3 bases clipped from V and 0 bases from J, the junction kept 18 bases outside the gene matches. The CDR3 bases are TGTGCCAGCAGCGGGGGTGAAGGAATTCTTAGCGGGGTTAGCACAGATACGCAGTATTTT. It yields the protein CASSGGEGILSGVSTDTQYF. Variable domain in full (rest from reference TRBV9 and TRBJ2-3): DSGVTQTPKHLITATGQRVTLRCSPRSGDLSVYWYQQSLDQGLQFLIQYYNGEERAKGNILERFSAQQFPDLHSELNLSSLELGDSALYFCASSGGEGILSGVSTDTQYFGPGTRLTVL.

This clonotype was seen only a few times. This rearrangement joins TRBV12-3 or TRBV12-4 to TRBJ2-1; D possibly matches TRBD1 or TRBD2 (5 bases each). CDR3 length: 14 residues. V lost 4 bases to trimming and J lost 5 bases, with 12 bases between them. The CDR3 reads CASSSGTVNNEQFF. The CDR3 DNA is TGTGCCAGCAGTTCGGGGACGGTGAACAATGAGCAGTTCTTC.

This chain connects TRBV7-3 to TRBJ1-5, with no clear D. V lost 4 bases to trimming and J lost 4 bases, with 20 bases between them. The CDR3 runs to 17 residues. CDR1 and CDR2 (germline): SGHTA, FQGTGA. The CDR3 DNA is TGTGCCAGCAGCTCAACGACCAGCTCACTCAGTAATCAGCCCCAGCATTTT. Translating it yields CASSSTTSSLSNQPQHF.

This chain uses TRBV7-2 with TRBJ1-6; TRBD1 aligns across 9 bases. The CDR3 is 14 residues long. CDR1 and CDR2 from the germline V gene are SGHTA and FQGNSA. Germline trimming cut 5 bases from V and 9 bases from J; bases unmatched to any gene: 5. The CDR3 region has the DNA TGTGCCAGCAGCACGGGACAGGGATCTTCACCCCTCCACTTT. This gives the protein CASSTGQGSSPLHF.

Concerning this clonotype itself: This may arise from a read error, as a much more abundant clone is one base away. The chain carries TRBV7-7 and TRBJ1-2; D remains ambiguous. Trimming shortened V by 4 bases and J by 8 bases, and 17 bases separated the two germline ends. Germline V gives CDR1 SSHAT, CDR2 FNYEAQ (reference sequence). The CDR3 is 14 amino acids. CDR3 in DNA: TGTGCCAGCAGCTCGGAATCCCGCCCGGACGGCTACACCTTC. Its protein product is CASSSESRPDGYTF. Looking up the rest from reference TRBV7-7 and TRBJ1-2 gives the full variable domain: GAGVSQSPRYKVTKRGQDVTLRCDPISSHATLYWYQQALGQGPEFLTYFNYEAQPDKSGLPSDRFSAERPEGSISTLTIQRTEQRDSAMYRCASSSESRPDGYTFGSGTRLTVV.

This clonotype came up many times. The chain employs TRBV9 and TRBJ1-2, with a weak D call TRBD1 (6 bases). Germline lookup yields CDR1 SGDLS and CDR2 YYNGEE. CDR3 length: 15 residues. Between the trimmed V and J ends, which lost 0 bases and 3 bases, there was a span of 12 bases. This CDR3 is CASSVEAGEYYGYTF. DNA of the CDR3: TGTGCCAGCAGCGTAGAGGCAGGGGAGTACTATGGCTACACCTTC.

This chain joins TRBV12-3 or TRBV12-4 and TRBJ2-7; TRBD2 might be the D (6 bases). This CDR3 is 12 amino acids long. Trimming pared 3 bases from V and 5 bases from J, leaving 8 bases between. The CDR3 region is CASSFGGNEQYF. CDR3 nucleotide sequence: TGTGCCAGCAGTTTCGGGGGTAACGAGCAGTACTTC.

This clonotype occurred many times. The V and J genes are TRBV7-6 and TRBJ1-1; D gene ambiguous. V shed 5 bases and J shed 2 bases, with 12 bases lying between them. The CDR3 extends over 14 amino acids. The germline V gene encodes CDR1 SGHVS and CDR2 FNYEAQ. CDR3 nucleotides: TGTGCCAGCAGCCCATTGGAGGGAAACACTGAAGCTTTCTTT. This gives the protein CASSPLEGNTEAFF.

In its sample, this clonotype was seen once. With a much larger clone just one base away, this may be a read error. The chain combines TRBV10-3 with TRBJ1-5; D is uncertain. The ends were cut back, 6 bases at V and 6 bases at J, with 15 bases in the middle. Germline values: CDR1 ENHRY, CDR2 SYGVKD. This CDR3 is built from 14 residues. As DNA, the CDR3 is TGTGCCATCAGCCCCGGACGTCGAAGTCAGCCCCAGCATTTT. Its translation is CAISPGRRSQPQHF.

There are many counts of this clonotype. This rearrangement joins TRBV4-2 to TRBJ1-1; perhaps TRBD1 as D (6 bases). Germline CDR1 reads LGHNA; CDR2 reads YNFKEQ. The V gene lost 4 bases and the J gene lost 3 bases, with 21 bases spanning the gap. The CDR3 loop spans 17 amino acids. The CDR3 sequence: CASSLRGRGMRDTEAFF. DNA of the CDR3: TGTGCCAGCAGCCTACGGGGGCGGGGGATGAGGGACACTGAAGCTTTCTTT.

This clonotype was recorded many times. The rearrangement links TRBV5-1 to TRBJ2-7, with 7 bases matching TRBD1. With V trimmed by 4 bases and J by 4 bases, 8 bases remained unmatched. This CDR3 contains 14 residues. CDR1 and CDR2 from the germline V gene are SGHRS and YFSETQ. Here the CDR3 DNA reads TGCGCCAGCAGCAGGGGACAGCGTGTATACGAGCAGTACTTC. It is translated as CASSRGQRVYEQYF.

The chain employs TRBV29-1 and TRBJ2-7; 7 nucleotides match TRBD1. With V trimmed by 6 bases and J by 0 bases, 5 bases remained unmatched. The CDR3 runs to 13 residues. CDR1 is SQVTM and CDR2 is ANQGSEA in the germline V gene. CDR3 nucleotide sequence: TGCAGCGTGGCCCCAGGGGGCTCCTACGAGCAGTACTTC. It translates to CSVAPGGSYEQYF.

This clonotype was seen repeatedly, ten times or more. The chain uses TRBV10-3 and TRBJ2-3; D gene uncertain. The CDR3 spans 13 residues. Looked up from germline, CDR1 is ENHRY and CDR2 is SYGVKD. Trimming pared 8 bases from V and 4 bases from J, leaving 13 bases between. This CDR3 is CAIGAQRPDTQYF. In DNA, the CDR3 is TGTGCCATCGGAGCCCAGCGTCCAGATACGCAGTATTTT.

The chain joins TRBV18 to TRBJ2-1; D is possibly TRBD1 (6 bases). This CDR3 contains 12 residues. The germline V gene encodes CDR1 KGHSH and CDR2 LQKENI. V was cut by 7 bases and J by 5 bases, with 9 bases left in between. The CDR3: CASFRTDNEQFF. CDR3 sequence (DNA): TGTGCCAGCTTTCGGACAGACAATGAGCAGTTCTTC.

This clonotype was counted only a few times. This chain connects TRBV12-3 or TRBV12-4 to TRBJ2-3; 7 nucleotides line up with TRBD2. V was pared by 6 bases and J by 3 bases, with 18 bases of the junction left unmatched. The CDR3 runs to 18 residues. The CDR3 sequence: CASSQDPEGGSGTDTQYF. In DNA, the CDR3 is TGTGCCAGCAGCCAAGATCCGGAGGGAGGGAGTGGGACAGATACGCAGTATTTT.

This clonotype was recorded once. This is likely a read error, given that the CDR3 carries no conserved phenylalanine or tryptophan at its end. It is unclear where the CDR3 begins or ends on the DNA, so no DNA is shown, and the CDR3 is as TCRdb lists it. V usage is TRBV30 and J usage is TRBJ1-4. Germline V CDR1 and CDR2: GTSNPN, SVGIG (reference sequence). The CDR3 is 13 residues long, counting both termini. Here the CDR3 reads CAWSSWRSEKLFL.

Concerning this clonotype itself: An end of the junction differs from the germline gene, which may be a read error. The chain couples TRBV6-4 to TRBJ2-1; D is undetermined. This CDR3 contains 13 residues. Looked up from germline, CDR1 is MRHNA and CDR2 is SNTAGT. This CDR3 is CAGSERADNEQFF. CDR3 DNA: TGTGCCGGCAGTGAACGTGCAGACAATGAGCAGTTCTTC.

This chain connects TRBV12-5 to TRBJ2-2; possible D gene TRBD1, 6 bases. V was cut by 6 bases and J by 1 base, with 15 bases left in between. This CDR3 region has 16 residues. From germline, CDR1 is LGHNT and CDR2 FRNRAP. The CDR3 spells CASGTFPRGNTGELFF. Here the CDR3 DNA reads TGTGCTAGTGGCACCTTCCCCAGGGGGAACACCGGGGAGCTGTTTTTT.

The sample holds many counts of this clonotype. The chain couples TRBV19 to TRBJ2-2, with 8 bases lining up with TRBD1. This CDR3 region has 16 residues. Germline V gene data show CDR1 as LNHDA and CDR2 as SQIVND (reference sequence). V lost 2 bases and J lost 1; bases outside the gene matches: 3. This chain's CDR3 is CASSIPRGRNTGELFF. The CDR3 DNA follows: TGTGCCAGTAGTATACCCAGGGGGCGGAACACCGGGGAGCTGTTTTTT.